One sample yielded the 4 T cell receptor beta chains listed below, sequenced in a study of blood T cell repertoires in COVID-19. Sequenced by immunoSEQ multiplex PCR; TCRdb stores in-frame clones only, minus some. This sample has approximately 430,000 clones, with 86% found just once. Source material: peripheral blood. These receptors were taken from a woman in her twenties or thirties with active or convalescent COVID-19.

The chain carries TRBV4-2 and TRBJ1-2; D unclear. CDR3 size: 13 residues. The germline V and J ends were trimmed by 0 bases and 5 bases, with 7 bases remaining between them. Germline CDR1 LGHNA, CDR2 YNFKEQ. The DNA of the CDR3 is TGTGCCAGCAGCCAAGAACGAGGATATGGCTACACCTTC. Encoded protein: CASSQERGYGYTF.

In DNA, the CDR3 is TGTGCCAGCAGCGTCGATTCCGGGACAGGGGTAGAGACCCAGTACTTC. Its protein product is CASSVDSGTGVETQYF. The chain recombines TRBV5-8 with TRBJ2-5, with 10 bases that match TRBD1. The CDR3 has 16 amino acids. The V gene end was trimmed by 4 bases and the J gene end by 4 bases; junction bases not matched to a gene: 10. Germline V gene lookup returns CDR1 SGHTS and CDR2 YDEGEE.

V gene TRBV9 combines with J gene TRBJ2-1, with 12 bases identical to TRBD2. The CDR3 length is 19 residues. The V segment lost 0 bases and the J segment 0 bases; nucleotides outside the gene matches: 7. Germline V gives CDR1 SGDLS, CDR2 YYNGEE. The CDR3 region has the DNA TGTGCCAGCAGCGTAGGTACTAGCGGGAGGCTAAGCTCCTACAATGAGCAGTTCTTC. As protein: CASSVGTSGRLSSYNEQFF. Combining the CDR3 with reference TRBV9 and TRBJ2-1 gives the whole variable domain DSGVTQTPKHLITATGQRVTLRCSPRSGDLSVYWYQQSLDQGLQFLIQYYNGEERAKGNILERFSAQQFPDLHSELNLSSLELGDSALYFCASSVGTSGRLSSYNEQFFGPGTRLTVL.

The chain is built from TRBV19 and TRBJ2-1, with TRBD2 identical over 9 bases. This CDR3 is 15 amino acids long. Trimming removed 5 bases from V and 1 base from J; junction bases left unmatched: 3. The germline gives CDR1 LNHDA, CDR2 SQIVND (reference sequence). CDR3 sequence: CASSEGLASYNEQFF. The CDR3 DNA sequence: TGTGCCAGTAGTGAAGGACTAGCGTCCTACAATGAGCAGTTCTTC.